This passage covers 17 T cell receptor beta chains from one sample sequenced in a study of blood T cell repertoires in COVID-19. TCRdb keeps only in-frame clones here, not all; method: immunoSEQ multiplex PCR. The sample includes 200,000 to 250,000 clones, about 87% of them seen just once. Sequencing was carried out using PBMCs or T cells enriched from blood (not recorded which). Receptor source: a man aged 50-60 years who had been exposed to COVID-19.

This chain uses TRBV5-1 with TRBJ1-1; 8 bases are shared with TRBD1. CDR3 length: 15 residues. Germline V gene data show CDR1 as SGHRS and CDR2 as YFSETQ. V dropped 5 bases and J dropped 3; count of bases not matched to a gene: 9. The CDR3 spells CASSSGGRFDTEAFF. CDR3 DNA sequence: TGCGCCAGCAGTTCAGGGGGCCGGTTTGACACTGAAGCTTTCTTT.

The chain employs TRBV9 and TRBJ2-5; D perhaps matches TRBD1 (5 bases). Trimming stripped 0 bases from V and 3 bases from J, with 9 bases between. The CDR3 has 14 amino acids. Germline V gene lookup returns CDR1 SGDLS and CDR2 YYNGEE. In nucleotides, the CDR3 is TGTGCCAGCAGCGTAGGGGTGACAGAAGAGACCCAGTACTTC. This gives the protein CASSVGVTEETQYF.

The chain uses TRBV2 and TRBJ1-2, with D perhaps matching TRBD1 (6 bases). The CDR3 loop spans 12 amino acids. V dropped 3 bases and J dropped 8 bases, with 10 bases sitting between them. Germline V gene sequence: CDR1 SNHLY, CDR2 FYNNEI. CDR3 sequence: CASSEGARGYTF. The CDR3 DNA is TGTGCCAGCAGTGAGGGGGCACGCGGCTACACCTTC.

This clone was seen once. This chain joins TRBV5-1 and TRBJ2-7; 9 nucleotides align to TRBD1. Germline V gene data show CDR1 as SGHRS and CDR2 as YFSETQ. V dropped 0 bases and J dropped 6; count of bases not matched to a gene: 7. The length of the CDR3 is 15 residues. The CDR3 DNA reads TGCGCCAGCAGCTTGGTTTACAGGGGGCTTCCCGAGCAGTACTTC. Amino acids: CASSLVYRGLPEQYF.

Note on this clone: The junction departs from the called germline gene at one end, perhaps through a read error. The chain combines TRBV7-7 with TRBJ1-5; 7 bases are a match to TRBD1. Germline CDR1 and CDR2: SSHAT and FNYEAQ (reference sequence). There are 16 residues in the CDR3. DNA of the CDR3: TGTGCTAGCAGCTTAGGGGGCTCCCCACCAGATCAGCCCCAGCATTTT. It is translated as CASSLGGSPPDQPQHF.

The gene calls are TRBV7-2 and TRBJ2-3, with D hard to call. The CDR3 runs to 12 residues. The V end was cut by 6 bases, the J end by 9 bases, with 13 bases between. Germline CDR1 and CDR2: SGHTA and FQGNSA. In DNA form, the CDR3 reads TGTGCCAGCAGTCGAGCTGTGGGCACGCAGTATTTT. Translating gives CASSRAVGTQYF.

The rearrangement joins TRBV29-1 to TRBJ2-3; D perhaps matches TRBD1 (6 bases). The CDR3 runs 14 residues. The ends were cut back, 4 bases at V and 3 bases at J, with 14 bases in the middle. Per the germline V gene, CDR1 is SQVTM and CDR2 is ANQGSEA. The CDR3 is CSVAQGQPTDTQYF. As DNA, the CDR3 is TGCAGCGTTGCTCAGGGGCAACCAACAGATACGCAGTATTTT.

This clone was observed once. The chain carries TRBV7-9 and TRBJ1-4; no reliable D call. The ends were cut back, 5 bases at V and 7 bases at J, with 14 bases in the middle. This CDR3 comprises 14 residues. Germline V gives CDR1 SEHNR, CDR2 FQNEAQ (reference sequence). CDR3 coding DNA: TGTGCCAGCAGCCAGCACATGGAGGGTGAAAAACTGTTTTTT. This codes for CASSQHMEGEKLFF.

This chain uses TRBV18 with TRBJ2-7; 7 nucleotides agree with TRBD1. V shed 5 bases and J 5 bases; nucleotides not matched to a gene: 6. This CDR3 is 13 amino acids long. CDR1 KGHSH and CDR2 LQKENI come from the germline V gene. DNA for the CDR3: TGTGCCAGCTCAACAGGGGTTATGAACGAGCAGTACTTC. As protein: CASSTGVMNEQYF.

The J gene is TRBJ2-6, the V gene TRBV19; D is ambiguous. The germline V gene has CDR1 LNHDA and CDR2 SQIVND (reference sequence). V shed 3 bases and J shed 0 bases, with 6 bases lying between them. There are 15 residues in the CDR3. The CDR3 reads CASSIRGSGANVLTF. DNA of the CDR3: TGTGCCAGTAGTATCCGAGGCTCTGGGGCCAACGTCCTGACTTTC. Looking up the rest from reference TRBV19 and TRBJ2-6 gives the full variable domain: DGGITQSPKYLFRKEGQNVTLSCEQNLNHDAMYWYRQDPGQGLRLIYYSQIVNDFQKGDIAEGYSVSREKKESFPLTVTSAQKNPTAFYLCASSIRGSGANVLTFGAGSRLTVL.

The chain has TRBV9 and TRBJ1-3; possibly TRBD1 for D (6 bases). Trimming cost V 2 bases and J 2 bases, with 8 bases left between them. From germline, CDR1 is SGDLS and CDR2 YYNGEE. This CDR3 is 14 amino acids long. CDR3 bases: TGTGCCAGCAGCGTTGGGACAACTGGAAACACCATATATTTT. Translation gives CASSVGTTGNTIYF.

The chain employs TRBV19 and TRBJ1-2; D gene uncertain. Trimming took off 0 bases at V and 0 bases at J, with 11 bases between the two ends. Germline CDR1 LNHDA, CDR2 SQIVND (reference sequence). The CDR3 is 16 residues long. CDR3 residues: CASSIENRRANYGYTF. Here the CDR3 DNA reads TGTGCCAGTAGTATAGAGAACAGACGAGCTAACTATGGCTACACCTTC. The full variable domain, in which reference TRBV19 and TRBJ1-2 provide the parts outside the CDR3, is DGGITQSPKYLFRKEGQNVTLSCEQNLNHDAMYWYRQDPGQGLRLIYYSQIVNDFQKGDIAEGYSVSREKKESFPLTVTSAQKNPTAFYLCASSIENRRANYGYTFGSGTRLTVV.

The DNA for the CDR3 is TGTGCCAGCAGCGGGACTTTAGGTTACTATGAGCAGTTCTTC. Translated, it gives CASSGTLGYYEQFF. J is TRBJ2-1 and V is TRBV6-5; a possible D gene is TRBD2 (6 bases). CDR3 length: 14 amino acids. Per the germline V gene, CDR1 is MNHEY and CDR2 is SVGAGI. V was pared by 6 bases and J by 8 bases, with 17 bases between.

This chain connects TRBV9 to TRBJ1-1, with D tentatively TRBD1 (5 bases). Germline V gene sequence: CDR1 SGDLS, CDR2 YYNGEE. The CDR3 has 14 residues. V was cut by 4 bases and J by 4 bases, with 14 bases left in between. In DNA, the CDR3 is TGTGCCAGCAGCCCCCGGGGGTCGGGCACTGAAGCTTTCTTT. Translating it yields CASSPRGSGTEAFF.

CDR3 sequence (DNA): TGCGCCAGCAGCGCAGGTTCCGAGGGAAATGAGCAGTTCTTC. This encodes CASSAGSEGNEQFF. The chain uses TRBV5-1 and TRBJ2-1, with D possibly being TRBD2 (5 bases). Trimming shortened V by 4 bases and J by 7 bases, and 15 bases separated the two germline ends. Per germline, CDR1 SGHRS and CDR2 YFSETQ. The CDR3 runs to 14 residues.

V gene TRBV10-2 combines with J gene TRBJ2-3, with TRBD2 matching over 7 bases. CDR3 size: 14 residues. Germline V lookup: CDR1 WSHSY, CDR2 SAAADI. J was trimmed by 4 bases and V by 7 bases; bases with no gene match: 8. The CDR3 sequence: CASNGLDSSDTQYF. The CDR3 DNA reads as TGCGCCAGCAACGGACTAGATTCCTCAGATACGCAGTATTTT.

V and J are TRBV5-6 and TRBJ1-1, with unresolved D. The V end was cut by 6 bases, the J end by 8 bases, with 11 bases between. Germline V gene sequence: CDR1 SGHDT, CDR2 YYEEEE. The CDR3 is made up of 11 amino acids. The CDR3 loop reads CASTKFSEAFF. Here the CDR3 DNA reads TGTGCCAGCACCAAATTTAGCGAAGCTTTCTTT.